The rows below give T cell receptor beta chains drawn from one sample of a study of blood T cell repertoires in COVID-19. The repertoire was sequenced with immunoSEQ multiplex PCR; TCRdb's copy has only in-frame clones and lacks some. The table has some 270,000 clones, 88% seen once. The sample taken for sequencing was PBMCs or T cells enriched from blood (not recorded which). These receptors were obtained from a middle-aged woman who had been exposed to COVID-19. The CDR3 runs from the conserved cysteine through the conserved F or W. The D gene is left open where the match is weak. Some rows have no size entry. The others give once, few or many, or a class for an expanded clone.

V gene: TRBV18; D gene: .; J gene: TRBJ1-4; clone size: .; CDR3 protein: CASSTDQGFDEKLFF; CDR3 DNA: TGTGCCAGCTCAACAGATCAGGGGTTCGATGAAAAACTGTTTTTT
V gene: TRBV2; D gene: TRBD1; J gene: TRBJ2-3; clone size: .; CDR3 protein: CAIRDRGTDTQYF; CDR3 DNA: TGTGCCATAAGGGACAGGGGGACAGATACGCAGTATTTT
V gene: TRBV5-4; D gene: TRBD1; J gene: TRBJ1-5; clone size: .; CDR3 protein: CASSLQGAGQPQHF; CDR3 DNA: TGTGCCAGCAGCTTACAGGGGGCTGGACAGCCCCAGCATTTT
V gene: TRBV12-3/TRBV12-4; D gene: .; J gene: TRBJ1-2; clone size: once; CDR3 protein: CASSFRGDGYTF; CDR3 DNA: TGTGCCAGCAGTTTTAGGGGCGATGGCTACACCTTC
V gene: TRBV18; D gene: TRBD1; J gene: TRBJ1-2; clone size: .; CDR3 protein: CASSPLPGGNYGYTF; CDR3 DNA: TGTGCCAGCTCACCACTTCCAGGGGGCAACTATGGCTACACCTTC
V gene: TRBV7-6; D gene: .; J gene: TRBJ1-1; clone size: .; CDR3 protein: CASSLGDRWNTEAFF; CDR3 DNA: TGTGCCAGCAGCTTAGGAGACAGGTGGAACACTGAAGCTTTCTTT
V gene: TRBV9; D gene: .; J gene: TRBJ1-1; clone size: once; CDR3 protein: CASSVTTGVVTEAFF; CDR3 DNA: TGTGCCAGCAGCGTGACCACGGGGGTTGTGACTGAAGCTTTCTTT
V gene: TRBV5-5; D gene: TRBD1; J gene: TRBJ2-5; clone size: .; CDR3 protein: CASSLSRDRVQTQYF; CDR3 DNA: TGTGCCAGCAGCTTGAGCCGGGACAGGGTGCAGACCCAGTACTTC
V gene: TRBV28; D gene: .; J gene: TRBJ2-1; clone size: .; CDR3 protein: CASSFQGQGEQFF; CDR3 DNA: TGTGCCAGCAGTTTCCAGGGGCAGGGTGAGCAGTTCTTC
V gene: TRBV15; D gene: .; J gene: TRBJ1-5; clone size: .; CDR3 protein: CATSREGGDYQPQHF; CDR3 DNA: TGTGCCACCAGCAGAGAGGGAGGGGATTATCAGCCCCAGCATTTT
V gene: TRBV9; D gene: .; J gene: TRBJ1-1; clone size: once; CDR3 protein: CASSASQASMNTEAFF; CDR3 DNA: TGTGCCAGCAGCGCGTCCCAGGCCTCAATGAACACTGAAGCTTTCTTT
V gene: TRBV7-2; D gene: .; J gene: TRBJ1-1; clone size: few; CDR3 protein: CASSLEWGAEAFF; CDR3 DNA: TGTGCCAGCAGCTTAGAGTGGGGGGCTGAAGCTTTCTTT
V gene: TRBV28; D gene: TRBD1; J gene: TRBJ1-1; clone size: .; CDR3 protein: CASRLLGTEPEAFF; CDR3 DNA: TGTGCCAGCAGGCTACTGGGGACAGAGCCTGAAGCTTTCTTT
V gene: TRBV19; D gene: TRBD1; J gene: TRBJ2-1; clone size: few; CDR3 protein: CASSPTGGAGGQFF; CDR3 DNA: TGTGCCAGTAGCCCGACAGGGGGCGCGGGGGGGCAGTTCTTC
V gene: TRBV7-2; D gene: .; J gene: TRBJ2-3; clone size: .; CDR3 protein: CASSLETPSTDTQYF; CDR3 DNA: TGTGCCAGCAGCTTAGAGACACCTAGCACAGATACGCAGTATTTT
V gene: TRBV24-1; D gene: TRBD1; J gene: TRBJ1-5; clone size: .; CDR3 protein: CATSDTDRGSNQPQHF; CDR3 DNA: TGTGCCACCAGTGATACGGACAGGGGGAGCAATCAGCCCCAGCATTTT
V gene: TRBV6-6; D gene: .; J gene: TRBJ1-5; clone size: .; CDR3 protein: CASSYSLQGQPQHF; CDR3 DNA: TGTGCCAGCAGTTACTCGCTTCAGGGACAGCCCCAGCATTTT
V gene: TRBV19; D gene: .; J gene: TRBJ1-1; clone size: .; CDR3 protein: CATLTENTEAFF; CDR3 DNA: TGTGCCACCCTGACAGAGAACACTGAAGCTTTCTTT
V gene: TRBV28; D gene: TRBD1; J gene: TRBJ1-5; clone size: once; CDR3 protein: CASSLVGQTQPQHF; CDR3 DNA: TGTGCCAGCAGTTTAGTGGGACAGACTCAGCCCCAGCATTTT
V gene: TRBV7-3; D gene: TRBD1; J gene: TRBJ2-1; clone size: .; CDR3 protein: CASSSQGVGLSNEQFF; CDR3 DNA: TGTGCCAGCAGCTCACAGGGGGTTGGGCTCAGTAATGAGCAGTTCTTC
V gene: TRBV5-6; D gene: TRBD1; J gene: TRBJ1-2; clone size: .; CDR3 protein: CASSAESGQGAFGYTF; CDR3 DNA: TGTGCCAGCAGCGCCGAATCGGGACAGGGGGCTTTTGGCTACACCTTC
V gene: TRBV7-2; D gene: .; J gene: TRBJ2-3; clone size: few; CDR3 protein: CASSFGTDTQYF; CDR3 DNA: TGTGCCAGCAGCTTCGGCACAGATACGCAGTATTTT
V gene: TRBV28; D gene: .; J gene: TRBJ2-3; clone size: .; CDR3 protein: CATLSSTDTQYF; CDR3 DNA: TGTGCCACCCTGAGTTCCACAGATACGCAGTATTTT
V gene: TRBV5-1; D gene: .; J gene: TRBJ1-4; clone size: .; CDR3 protein: CASSLLSGEKLFF; CDR3 DNA: TGTGCCAGCAGCTTGCTTTCGGGTGAAAAACTGTTTTTT
V gene: TRBV2; D gene: TRBD2; J gene: TRBJ2-3; clone size: .; CDR3 protein: CASGGRVGGRDTQYF; CDR3 DNA: TGTGCCAGCGGAGGGCGGGTCGGGGGGAGAGATACGCAGTATTTT
V gene: TRBV5-1; D gene: TRBD1; J gene: TRBJ1-2; clone size: .; CDR3 protein: CASSSGQGLYGYTF; CDR3 DNA: TGTGCCAGCAGCTCGGGACAGGGCCTCTATGGCTACACCTTC
V gene: TRBV2; D gene: TRBD1; J gene: TRBJ1-6; clone size: .; CDR3 protein: CASSETGGDSPLHF; CDR3 DNA: TGTGCCAGCAGCGAGACAGGGGGCGATTCACCCCTCCACTTT
V gene: TRBV6-5; D gene: .; J gene: TRBJ1-1; clone size: .; CDR3 protein: CASQPWTVTRLAFF; CDR3 DNA: TGTGCCAGCCAACCCTGGACAGTTACGCGTTTGGCTTTCTTT
V gene: TRBV30; D gene: TRBD2; J gene: TRBJ2-3; clone size: .; CDR3 protein: CAWSVRGGTDTQYF; CDR3 DNA: TGTGCCTGGAGTGTACGGGGGGGCACAGATACGCAGTATTTT